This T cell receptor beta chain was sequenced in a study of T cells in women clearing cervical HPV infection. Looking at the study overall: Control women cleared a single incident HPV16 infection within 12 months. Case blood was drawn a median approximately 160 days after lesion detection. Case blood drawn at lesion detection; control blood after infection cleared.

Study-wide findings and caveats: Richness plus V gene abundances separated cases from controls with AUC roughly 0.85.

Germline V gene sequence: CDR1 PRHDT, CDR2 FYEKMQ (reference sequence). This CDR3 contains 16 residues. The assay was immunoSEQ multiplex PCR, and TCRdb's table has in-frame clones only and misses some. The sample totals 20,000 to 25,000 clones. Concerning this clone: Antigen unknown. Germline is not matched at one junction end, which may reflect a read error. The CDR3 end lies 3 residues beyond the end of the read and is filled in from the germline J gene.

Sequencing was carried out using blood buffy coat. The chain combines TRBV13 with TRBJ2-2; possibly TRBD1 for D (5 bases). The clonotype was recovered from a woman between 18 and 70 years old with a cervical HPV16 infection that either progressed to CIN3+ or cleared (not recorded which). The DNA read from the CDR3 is TGTGCCAGCAGTTTAGGGGTTTCGGTCCCACCCGGGGAG. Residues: CASSLGVSVPPGE. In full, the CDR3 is CASSLGVSVPPGELFF.